Below, 12 T cell receptor beta chains from the same sample are listed, as sequenced in a study of T cells in Graves' hyperthyroidism and ophthalmopathy. Template material for amplifying TCR beta CDR3 regions consisted of RNA transcripts. HTBI primers were used for first-round RT-PCR of the TCR CDR3. TCRdb re-called the multiplex PCR reads with MiXCR, one entry per CDR3 protein. The sample carries approximately 400,000 distinct CDR3 sequences, roughly 20% recorded once. Sequencing was performed on blood. These receptors originate from a man between 18 and 29 years old with Graves' ophthalmopathy.

Many counts were recorded for this clonotype. This chain uses TRBV6-2 or TRBV6-3 with TRBJ1-2; D ambiguous. The CDR3 consists of 14 residues. V lost 4 bases to trimming and J lost 8 bases, with 17 bases between them. CDR1 is MNHEY, CDR2 SVGEGT, per germline. The CDR3 region is CASSSPRTFGGYTF. In nucleotides, the CDR3 is TGTGCCAGCAGTTCCCCACGCACCTTTGGCGGCTACACCTTC.

This clonotype was counted at least ten times. The rearrangement uses TRBV5-1 and TRBJ1-2; TRBD1 is a possible D gene (5 bases). CDR1 and CDR2 (germline): SGHRS, YFSETQ. Trimming took off 4 bases at V and 3 bases at J, with 16 bases between the two ends. CDR3 size: 15 residues. CDR3 sequence: CASSQTVSGDYGYTF. The CDR3 nucleotides are TGCGCCAGCAGCCAGACAGTTTCAGGCGACTATGGCTACACCTTC.

This clonotype appeared many times. The CDR3: CASHRVYNEQFF. Here the CDR3 DNA reads TGTGCCAGCCACAGGGTCTACAATGAGCAGTTCTTC. The J gene is TRBJ2-1, the V gene TRBV7-9, with a tentative D call TRBD1 (6 bases). Germline CDR1 reads SEHNR; CDR2 reads FQNEAQ (reference sequence). The CDR3 covers 12 residues. The ends were cut back, 8 bases at V and 3 bases at J, with 8 bases in the middle.

In its sample, this clonotype was seen many times. This rearrangement joins TRBV7-9 to TRBJ1-4, with TRBD1 identical over 10 bases. The length of the CDR3 is 17 residues. The germline gives CDR1 SEHNR, CDR2 FQNEAQ (reference sequence). Trimming took 4 bases from V and 7 from J; bases not matched to a gene: 12. CDR3 nucleotide sequence: TGTGCCAGCAGCTCGATCCGGGACAGGGGAGTAGGTGAAAAACTGTTTTTT. Translation gives CASSSIRDRGVGEKLFF.

As DNA, the CDR3 is TGTGCCAGTAGCTACGGATTCATGAACACTGAAGCTTTCTTT. It codes for CASSYGFMNTEAFF. The chain joins TRBV19 to TRBJ1-1; D not resolved. The CDR3 runs to 14 residues. Germline-derived CDR1 and CDR2 are LNHDA and SQIVND (reference sequence). Trimming stripped 6 bases from V and 0 bases from J, with 11 bases between.

This clonotype was recorded at least ten times. This chain links TRBV5-1 with TRBJ1-5; D unclear. This CDR3 is built from 15 residues. Germline V gene lookup returns CDR1 SGHRS and CDR2 YFSETQ. V gave up 1 base and J gave up 0 bases, with 8 bases separating them. As DNA, the CDR3 is TGCGCCAGCAGCTTGAATTTCGGTAGCAATCAGCCCCAGCATTTT. Protein: CASSLNFGSNQPQHF. Full variable domain (missing parts from reference TRBV5-1 and TRBJ1-5): KAGVTQTPRYLIKTRGQQVTLSCSPISGHRSVSWYQQTPGQGLQFLFEYFSETQRNKGNFPGRFSGRQFSNSRSEMNVSTLELGDSALYLCASSLNFGSNQPQHFGDGTRLSIL.

The chain carries TRBV2 and TRBJ1-2; 9 positions match TRBD1. The ends lost 5 bases at V and 5 bases at J; junction bases unmatched: 12. The CDR3 contains 16 residues. CDR1 SNHLY and CDR2 FYNNEI come from the germline V gene. The CDR3 loop reads CASSPTGQGTPYGYTF. CDR3 DNA: TGTGCCAGCAGTCCGACAGGACAGGGGACTCCATATGGCTACACCTTC.

DNA of the CDR3: TGTGCCAGCAGCTTGGCAGGGGTGGAGCAGCCCCAGCATTTT. This codes for CASSLAGVEQPQHF. The chain combines TRBV5-4 with TRBJ1-5, with a weak D call TRBD1 (6 bases). Germline assignment: CDR1 SGHNT and CDR2 YYREEE (reference sequence). V shed 0 bases and J shed 7 bases, with 11 bases lying between them. The CDR3 totals 14 residues.

The chain couples TRBV20-1 to TRBJ2-1, with 9 nucleotides matching TRBD2. The CDR3 is 14 amino acids. Per germline, CDR1 DFQATT and CDR2 SNEGSKA (reference sequence). V lost 6 bases, J lost 2 bases, and 5 bases stayed unmatched. CDR3 protein: CSAPGLATYNEQFF. As DNA, the CDR3 is TGCAGTGCCCCGGGACTAGCCACCTACAATGAGCAGTTCTTC.

The rearrangement uses TRBV20-1 and TRBJ2-1, with 8 bases matching TRBD1. The CDR3 is 15 amino acids. Trimming took 5 bases from V and 6 from J; bases not matched to a gene: 12. Germline loops: CDR1 DFQATT, CDR2 SNEGSKA (reference sequence). CDR3 region: CSAEEVGTGGNEQFF. CDR3 nucleotides: TGCAGTGCTGAAGAGGTCGGGACAGGTGGCAATGAGCAGTTCTTC.

This clonotype was seen many times. The chain employs TRBV3-1 and TRBJ2-1, with D possibly called TRBD1 or TRBD2 (5 bases each). Trimming took 1 base from V and 3 from J, leaving 7 bases between them. Germline-derived CDR1 and CDR2 are LGHDT and YNNKEL (reference sequence). This CDR3 contains 14 residues. The chain's CDR3 is CASSQGGFYNEQFF. The CDR3 region has the DNA TGTGCCAGCAGCCAAGGGGGGTTCTACAATGAGCAGTTCTTC.

Only a few counts were recorded for this clonotype. In DNA form, the CDR3 reads TGTGCCAGCAGCGTAGAGACAGGGCTTTATGGAAACACCATATATTTT. It specifies CASSVETGLYGNTIYF. The J gene is TRBJ1-3, the V gene TRBV9; 7 nucleotides line up with TRBD1. CDR3 length equals 16 residues. Per the germline V gene, CDR1 is SGDLS and CDR2 is YYNGEE. Trimming cost V 0 bases and J 3 bases; bases outside gene matches: 6.